The T cell receptor (beta chain) described here comes from a study of shared clonotypes between healthy human individuals. General study results and limits: Sample collection involved blood only; tissue repertoires are likely different.

Scientists sequenced DNA from unsorted PBMC on ten immunoSEQ deep assay plates. The table came from immunoSEQ multiplex PCR; TCRdb's copy has only in-frame clones and leaves some out. Among around 430,000 clones listed, around 79% were seen once. The V end was cut by 0 bases, the J end by 4 bases, with 7 bases between. The CDR3 runs to 14 residues. Germline V gene sequence: CDR1 SGDLS, CDR2 YYNGEE. Comment on this clone: As yet, its antigen is unknown.

Among the donors, all were Caucasian adults who lived in Nashville, Tennessee. Genomic DNA, for the unsorted samples, came from tens of millions of PBMCs. Specimen: PBMCs. The chain employs TRBV9 and TRBJ2-2; TRBD1 might be the D (5 bases). The receptor's source is a woman in her forties in good health. Some clones in this sample may be carry-over from other donors' samples. CDR3 coding DNA: TGTGCCAGCAGCGTAGATACAGGCACCGGGGAGCTGTTTTTT. It translates to CASSVDTGTGELFF.